The 21 T cell receptor beta chains listed next were all sequenced from one sample in a study of T cell responses to AZD1222 COVID-19 vaccine. Profiled with immunoSEQ multiplex PCR; TCRdb holds only in-frame clones, not every one. The data show 95,000 to 150,000 clones, with 88% seen just once and 4.4% held by the top ten. This specimen consisted of peripheral blood, obtained on day 0 of AZD1222 vaccination. The origin of the receptors is an adult in good health.

This chain connects TRBV3-1 (or the pseudogene TRBV3-2) to TRBJ1-2, with TRBD1 identical over 9 bases. Germline CDR1 reads LGHDT; CDR2 reads YNNKEL (reference sequence). Trimming at V came to 5 bases and at J to 11 bases, leaving 6 bases not matched to a gene. The CDR3 is made up of 12 amino acids. Here the CDR3 reads CASSGQGTSYTF. CDR3 in DNA: TGTGCCAGCAGCGGACAGGGGACATCATACACCTTC.

V gene TRBV27 combines with J gene TRBJ2-2; tentatively, D is TRBD1 (5 bases). The CDR3 has 16 amino acids. Germline loops: CDR1 MNHEY, CDR2 SMNVEV (reference sequence). Trimming shortened V by 0 bases and J by 0 bases, and 8 bases separated the two germline ends. CDR3 sequence reads: CASSLSTESNTGELFF. The CDR3 nucleotides read TGTGCCAGCAGTTTATCGACAGAGTCGAACACCGGGGAGCTGTTTTTT.

The chain's CDR3 is CASSLSVRTDTQYF. CDR3 nucleotides: TGCGCCAGCAGCTTGTCCGTGAGGACAGATACGCAGTATTTT. The chain couples TRBV5-1 to TRBJ2-3, with D hard to call. Germline-derived CDR1 and CDR2 are SGHRS and YFSETQ. V gave up 1 base and J gave up 3 bases, with 9 bases separating them. The CDR3 sequence is 14 residues long.

The rearrangement joins TRBV30 to TRBJ2-3; D possibly corresponds to TRBD2 (6 bases). Trimming removed 4 bases at V and 5 bases at J, with 7 bases between. The germline V gene has CDR1 GTSNPN and CDR2 SVGIG (reference sequence). The CDR3 has 11 amino acids. CDR3 amino acids: CAWMRGDTQYF. As DNA, the CDR3 is TGTGCCTGGATGCGGGGAGATACGCAGTATTTT.

The gene calls are TRBV7-9 and TRBJ1-1; D is ambiguous. V was cut by 0 bases and J by 3 bases, with 8 bases left in between. This CDR3 contains 14 residues. Germline CDR1 SEHNR, CDR2 FQNEAQ (reference sequence). CDR3 loop: CASSLAPQDTEAFF. The CDR3 region has the DNA TGTGCCAGCAGCTTAGCGCCCCAAGACACTGAAGCTTTCTTT.

The V call is TRBV28, the J call TRBJ2-7, with 9 bases fitting TRBD1. CDR3 size: 18 residues. The germline CDR1 and CDR2 sequences are MDHEN and SYDVKM. V shed 3 bases, J shed 3 bases, and the junction held 15 bases outside the gene matches. The chain's CDR3 is CASSFRFWTGEKGYEQYF. The DNA for the CDR3 is TGTGCCAGCAGTTTCCGCTTTTGGACAGGGGAAAAGGGCTACGAGCAGTACTTC.

The rearrangement links TRBV5-1 to TRBJ1-2; 9 nucleotides align to TRBD1. The trim removed 4 bases at V and 6 bases at J, leaving 10 bases unmatched. The CDR3 has 15 residues. Germline CDR1 and CDR2: SGHRS and YFSETQ. The CDR3 DNA follows: TGCGCCAGCAGCAGAAATTCCGGGACAGGGAATGGCTACACCTTC. Translation gives CASSRNSGTGNGYTF.

The gene calls are TRBV12-5 and TRBJ1-2; D may be TRBD1 (5 bases). V dropped 0 bases and J dropped 4 bases, with 12 bases sitting between them. Germline CDR1 reads LGHNT; CDR2 reads FRNRAP. The CDR3 runs to 15 residues. The CDR3 is CASGLVVGGGYGYTF. CDR3 nucleotide sequence: TGTGCTAGTGGTTTGGTAGTCGGGGGGGGCTATGGCTACACCTTC.

The chain recombines TRBV14 with TRBJ1-5, with 8 bases aligning to TRBD1. The CDR3 contains 21 residues. Looked up from germline, CDR1 is SGHDN and CDR2 is FVKESK. With 0 bases clipped from V and 2 bases from J, the junction kept 18 bases outside the gene matches. This CDR3 reads CASSQDVRPAQGVYGNQPQHF. As DNA, the CDR3 is TGTGCCAGCAGCCAAGACGTCCGGCCGGCACAGGGGGTTTATGGCAATCAGCCCCAGCATTTT.

As to this clone: Germline and junction disagree at one end, which may indicate a read error. The chain uses TRBV5-5 and TRBJ2-7; TRBD2 might be the D (6 bases). CDR1 is SGHKS and CDR2 is YYEKEE in the germline V gene (reference sequence). The CDR3 loop spans 11 amino acids. The CDR3 reads CASSSLSGVNF. The CDR3 region has the DNA TGTGCCAGCAGCTCGCTTTCGGGAGTTAACTTC.

J is TRBJ2-3 and V is TRBV15, with 7 bases identical to TRBD1. CDR1 is LNHNV and CDR2 is YYDKDF in the germline V gene (reference sequence). V was pared by 2 bases and J by 6 bases, with 2 bases of the junction left unmatched. The CDR3 is 13 residues long. In DNA form, the CDR3 reads TGTGCCACCAGCAGAAGGGGGCCGGATACGCAGTATTTT. It encodes CATSRRGPDTQYF.

Note on this clone: The junction departs from germline at one end; a sequencing error may be responsible. The CDR3 DNA is TGTGCCAGCAGCCGTGGGGTTGGGGACTGCTTC. Protein product: CASSRGVGDCF. The J gene is TRBJ1-2, the V gene TRBV27; D is possibly TRBD1 (5 bases). Germline assignment: CDR1 MNHEY and CDR2 SMNVEV (reference sequence). The CDR3 has 11 amino acids.

The V call is TRBV28, the J call TRBJ1-3; no firm D call. Germline values: CDR1 MDHEN, CDR2 SYDVKM. The CDR3 consists of 12 residues. Trimming cost V 5 bases and J 9 bases, with 11 bases left between them. DNA for the CDR3: TGTGCCAGCAGTCCCCCTACGGGCACCATATATTTT. It yields the protein CASSPPTGTIYF.

This chain joins TRBV7-2 and TRBJ2-5; 7 nucleotides align to TRBD1. With V trimmed by 3 bases and J by 2 bases, 6 bases remained unmatched. The germline V gene encodes CDR1 SGHTA and CDR2 FQGNSA. This CDR3 is 15 amino acids long. Here the CDR3 DNA reads TGTGCCAGCAGCTTGAAGGGACAGATACAAGAGACCCAGTACTTC. Protein product: CASSLKGQIQETQYF.

This sequence joins TRBV9 and TRBJ2-7; D might be TRBD1 (5 bases). Per germline, CDR1 SGDLS and CDR2 YYNGEE. Deletions cut 0 bases from V and 7 bases from J, with 11 bases between. The CDR3 runs 13 residues. The CDR3 nucleotides read TGTGCCAGCAGCGTAGAATCCCCAGGGGAGCAGTACTTC. Translating gives CASSVESPGEQYF.

The genes are TRBV19 and TRBJ2-7, with 10 bases fitting TRBD1. The CDR3 is made up of 12 amino acids. Germline assignment: CDR1 LNHDA and CDR2 SQIVND (reference sequence). V was clipped by 11 bases and J by 6 bases; unmatched bases: 7. This chain's CDR3 is CAGGTGDGEQYF. CDR3 coding DNA: TGTGCCGGTGGGACAGGGGACGGCGAGCAGTACTTC.

The gene calls are TRBV5-1 and TRBJ1-4; 8 nucleotides match TRBD1. The CDR3 is made up of 14 amino acids. With V trimmed by 3 bases and J by 8 bases, 6 bases remained unmatched. Looked up from germline, CDR1 is SGHRS and CDR2 is YFSETQ. The CDR3 coding sequence is TGCGCCAGCAGCTCTGGACAGGGAGGAGAAAAACTGTTTTTT. Encoded protein: CASSSGQGGEKLFF.

A few counts support this clone. V gene TRBV6-2 or TRBV6-3 combines with J gene TRBJ2-7; D uncertain. V lost 2 bases and J lost 6, with 11 bases in between. This CDR3 comprises 13 residues. Germline V lookup: CDR1 MNHEY, CDR2 SVGEGT. Here the CDR3 DNA reads TGTGCCAGCAGTTACATAACCCTGGGCGAGCAGTACTTC. Its protein is CASSYITLGEQYF.

This chain joins TRBV27 and TRBJ2-7; 8 bases agree with TRBD2. The CDR3 sequence is 15 residues long. Germline V lookup: CDR1 MNHEY, CDR2 SMNVEV (reference sequence). With 3 bases clipped from V and 2 bases from J, the junction kept 6 bases outside the gene matches. This CDR3 reads CASSFTGGRAYEQYF. Written as DNA, the CDR3 is TGTGCCAGCAGTTTCACGGGGGGGAGGGCCTACGAGCAGTACTTC.

The count of this clone is one. This chain uses TRBV27 with TRBJ2-5; no reliable D call. CDR1 and CDR2 from the germline V gene are MNHEY and SMNVEV (reference sequence). The CDR3 is 15 residues long. The V end lost 8 bases, the J end lost 0 bases, and 16 bases lay between the germline ends. CDR3 sequence reads: CASVPWRPHQETQYF. As DNA, the CDR3 is TGTGCCAGCGTACCGTGGCGCCCCCACCAAGAGACCCAGTACTTC.

This clone came up once. J is TRBJ2-1 and V is TRBV11-3; 7 nucleotides line up with TRBD2. The germline V gene has CDR1 SGHNT and CDR2 YENEEA. The CDR3 sequence is 15 residues long. Unmatched junction bases numbered 1, after V lost 0 bases and J lost 2 bases. CDR3 loop: CASSLEGGAYNEQFF. CDR3 coding DNA: TGTGCCAGCAGCTTAGAGGGGGGGGCCTACAATGAGCAGTTCTTC.